This TCR beta chain is from a study of blood T cell repertoires in COVID-19. Study in general: Samples taken during acute and convalescent COVID-19 were collected in the United States, Italy and Spain.

Only in-frame clones appear in the TCRdb table, and some are missing; sequencing was by immunoSEQ multiplex PCR. This sample has 60,000 to 90,000 clones, with around nine tenths found just once. Trimming stripped 4 bases from V and 5 bases from J, with 9 bases between. The CDR3 is 12 amino acids. Germline values: CDR1 SGHDT, CDR2 YYEEEE. The sequence came from a woman aged 80 or over with acute or convalescent COVID-19. The chain joins TRBV5-6 to TRBJ2-5; D is unclear. Material for sequencing was peripheral blood. Written as DNA, the CDR3 is TGTGCCAGCAGCCTTACGGTGGAGACCCAGTACTTC. Protein: CASSLTVETQYF.